This T cell receptor (beta chain) stems from a study of beta chain features in type 1 diabetes. General study findings and limits: Patients' naive, central memory and Treg TCRB repertoires seemed closer to one another than those of healthy donors. Patients with type 1 diabetes carried fewer insertions and had more deletions at their VDJ junctions.

The germline V gene has CDR1 SGDLS and CDR2 YYNGEE. The CDR3 covers 15 residues. The ends were cut back, 0 bases at V and 0 bases at J, with 10 bases in the middle. This clone came up a few times. No antigen is known for it. Expressed TCRB transcripts were sequenced after all isolated RNA was converted to cDNA. The repertoire was sequenced with immunoSEQ multiplex PCR; TCRdb's copy has only in-frame clones and lacks some. The repertoire holds fewer than 900,000 clones, with roughly 17% as singletons. This clonotype was sampled from a young woman in good health. The J gene is TRBJ2-7, the V gene TRBV9, with D unresolved. Sample: naive CD4+ T cells from blood. The chain's CDR3 is CASSVEGSNSYEQYF. The CDR3 nucleotides read TGTGCCAGCAGCGTAGAAGGATCCAACTCCTACGAGCAGTACTTC.